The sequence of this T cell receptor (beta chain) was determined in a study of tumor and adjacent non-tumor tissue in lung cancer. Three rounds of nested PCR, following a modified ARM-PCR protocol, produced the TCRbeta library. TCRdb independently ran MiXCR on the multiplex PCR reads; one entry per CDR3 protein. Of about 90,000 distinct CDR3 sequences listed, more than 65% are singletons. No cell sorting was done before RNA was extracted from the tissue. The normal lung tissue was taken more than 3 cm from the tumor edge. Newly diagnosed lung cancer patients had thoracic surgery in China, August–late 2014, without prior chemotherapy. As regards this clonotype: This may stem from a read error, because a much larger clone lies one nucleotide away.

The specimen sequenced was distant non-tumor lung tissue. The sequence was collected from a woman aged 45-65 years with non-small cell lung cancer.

The DNA for the CDR3 is TGCAGTGCCAGCGTGGCCTCCCCCATTGATACGCAGTATTTT. Translation: CSASVASPIDTQYF. This rearrangement joins TRBV20-1 to TRBJ2-3; no reliable D call. Looked up from germline, CDR1 is DFQATT and CDR2 is SNEGSKA (reference sequence). Trimming cost V 6 bases and J 6 bases, with 19 bases left between them. This CDR3 contains 14 residues.